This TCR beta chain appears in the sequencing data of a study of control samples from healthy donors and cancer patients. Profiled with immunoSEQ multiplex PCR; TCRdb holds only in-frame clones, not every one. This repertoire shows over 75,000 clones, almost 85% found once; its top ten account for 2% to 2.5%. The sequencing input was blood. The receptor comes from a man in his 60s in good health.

This CDR3 is CASSMIRDQETQYF. The CDR3 nucleotides read TGTGCCAGTAGTATGATCAGGGACCAAGAGACCCAGTACTTC. The chain recombines TRBV19 with TRBJ2-5, with D perhaps matching TRBD1 (5 bases). Germline V CDR1 and CDR2: LNHDA, SQIVND (reference sequence). This CDR3 comprises 14 residues. V was clipped by 3 bases and J by 0 bases, with 8 bases between them.